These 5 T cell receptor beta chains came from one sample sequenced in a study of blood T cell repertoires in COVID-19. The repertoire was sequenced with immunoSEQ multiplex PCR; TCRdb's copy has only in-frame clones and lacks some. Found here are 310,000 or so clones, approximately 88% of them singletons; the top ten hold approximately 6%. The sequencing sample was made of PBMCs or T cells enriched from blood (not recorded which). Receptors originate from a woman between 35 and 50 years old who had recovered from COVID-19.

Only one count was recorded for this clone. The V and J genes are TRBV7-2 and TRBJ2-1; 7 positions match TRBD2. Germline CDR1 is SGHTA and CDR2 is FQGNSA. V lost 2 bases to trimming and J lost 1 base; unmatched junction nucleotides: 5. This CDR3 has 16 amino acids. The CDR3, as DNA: TGTGCCAGCAGCTTAAAAGCTAGCGGTTCCTACAATGAGCAGTTCTTC. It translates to CASSLKASGSYNEQFF.

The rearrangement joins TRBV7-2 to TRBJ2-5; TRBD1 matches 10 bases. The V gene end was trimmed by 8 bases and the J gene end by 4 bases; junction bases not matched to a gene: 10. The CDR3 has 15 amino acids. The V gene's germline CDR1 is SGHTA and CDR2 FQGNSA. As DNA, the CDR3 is TGTGCCAGCGTACGACAGGGGGCACGTGGAGAGACCCAGTACTTC. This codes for CASVRQGARGETQYF.

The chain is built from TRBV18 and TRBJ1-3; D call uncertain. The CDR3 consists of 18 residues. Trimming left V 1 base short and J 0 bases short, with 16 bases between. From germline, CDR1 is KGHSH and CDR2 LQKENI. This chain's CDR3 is CASSPLTSLGSSGNTIYF. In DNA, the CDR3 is TGTGCCAGCTCACCACTTACATCGCTCGGGAGCTCTGGAAACACCATATATTTT.

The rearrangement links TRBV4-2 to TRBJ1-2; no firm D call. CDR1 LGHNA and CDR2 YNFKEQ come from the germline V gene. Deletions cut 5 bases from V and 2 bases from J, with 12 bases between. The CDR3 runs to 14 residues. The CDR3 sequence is CASSMVEGNYGYTF. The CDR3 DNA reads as TGTGCCAGCAGCATGGTCGAGGGCAACTATGGCTACACCTTC.

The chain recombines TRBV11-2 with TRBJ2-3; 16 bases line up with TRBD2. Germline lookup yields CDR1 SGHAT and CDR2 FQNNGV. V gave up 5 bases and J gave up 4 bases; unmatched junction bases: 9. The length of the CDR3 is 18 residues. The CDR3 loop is CASSPGTSGRASADTQYF. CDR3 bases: TGTGCCAGCAGCCCCGGGACTAGCGGGAGGGCGAGCGCAGATACGCAGTATTTT.